Listed here are 10 T cell receptor beta chains from one sample, sequenced in a study of cytomegalovirus exposure and HLA in healthy donors. 60 Vbeta and 13 Jbeta primers were used in PCR. Only in-frame clones appear in the TCRdb table, and some are missing; sequencing was by immunoSEQ multiplex PCR. The table shows 130,000 to 150,000 clones, with around two thirds occurring only once. The specimen sequenced was PBMCs. These receptors all stem from a woman under 30 in good health and CMV-seronegative.

This clone has more than one count but fewer than ten. This chain links TRBV7-9 with TRBJ1-1; the D gene is possibly TRBD1 (6 bases). The CDR3 runs 15 residues. V was cut by 1 base and J by 6 bases, with 15 bases left in between. Germline CDR1 is SEHNR and CDR2 is FQNEAQ (reference sequence). The CDR3 DNA sequence: TGTGCCAGCAGCTTAGTTCACAGGGCTTGGTCTGAAGCTTTCTTT. It encodes CASSLVHRAWSEAFF.

The chain couples TRBV2 to TRBJ2-5, with 15 positions matching TRBD2. Trimming cost V 4 bases and J 5 bases; bases outside gene matches: 5. The CDR3 spans 16 residues. From germline, CDR1 is SNHLY and CDR2 FYNNEI. CDR3 DNA: TGTGCCAGCAGTGTGGGACTAGCGGGAGGATTTGAGACCCAGTACTTC. This codes for CASSVGLAGGFETQYF. Drawing the rest from reference TRBV2 and TRBJ2-5, the complete variable domain is EPEVTQTPSHQVTQMGQEVILRCVPISNHLYFYWYRQILGQKVEFLVSFYNNEISEKSEIFDDQFSVERPDGSNFTLKIRSTKLEDSAMYFCASSVGLAGGFETQYFGPGTRLLVL.

J is TRBJ1-1 and V is TRBV12-5, with D uncertain. The CDR3 loop spans 13 amino acids. V gave up 2 bases and J gave up 3 bases, with 7 bases separating them. The V gene's germline CDR1 is LGHNT and CDR2 FRNRAP. CDR3 protein: CASGLPADTEAFF. CDR3 bases: TGTGCTAGTGGTTTGCCGGCGGACACTGAAGCTTTCTTT.

The CDR3: CASSSPAYEQYF. In nucleotides, the CDR3 is TGTGCCAGCAGTTCCCCGGCCTACGAGCAGTACTTC. The chain joins TRBV27 to TRBJ2-7; D is undetermined. Trimming took off 4 bases at V and 2 bases at J, with 6 bases between the two ends. Germline CDR1 is MNHEY and CDR2 is SMNVEV (reference sequence). The CDR3 has 12 residues.

The chain uses TRBV7-6 and TRBJ2-7, with D possibly TRBD1 on 5 matching bases. Trimming left V 5 bases short and J 3 bases short, with 20 bases between. This CDR3 is 16 amino acids long. CDR1 and CDR2 (germline): SGHVS, FNYEAQ. The CDR3 DNA reads TGTGCCAGCAGCCCCAGGACAAATCTGGATGGCTACGAGCAGTACTTC. Translating it yields CASSPRTNLDGYEQYF.

This sequence joins TRBV25-1 and TRBJ2-2; D is ambiguous. From germline, CDR1 is MGHDK and CDR2 SYGVNS. Trimming cost V 2 bases and J 6 bases, with 10 bases left between them. The length of the CDR3 is 14 residues. The CDR3: CASSENAIAGELFF. As DNA, the CDR3 is TGTGCCAGCAGTGAAAATGCGATCGCCGGGGAGCTGTTTTTT.

This chain joins TRBV6-5 and TRBJ2-4, with D tentatively TRBD1 (5 bases). CDR1 is MNHEY, CDR2 SVGAGI, per germline. The ends were cut back, 0 bases at V and 1 base at J, with 10 bases in the middle. CDR3 length: 16 residues. CDR3 region: CASSYSQGLAKNIQYF. The DNA for the CDR3 is TGTGCCAGCAGTTACTCGCAGGGTCTCGCCAAAAACATTCAGTACTTC.

V is TRBV7-3 and J is TRBJ1-1; D is possibly TRBD1 (5 bases). Trimming removed 4 bases at V and 0 bases at J, with 6 bases between. The CDR3 sequence is 13 residues long. Germline-derived CDR1 and CDR2 are SGHTA and FQGTGA. In DNA, the CDR3 is TGTGCCAGCAGCTCAGGGCTGAACACTGAAGCTTTCTTT. It codes for CASSSGLNTEAFF.

The genes are TRBV7-2 and TRBJ1-1; D is ambiguous. Germline V gene lookup returns CDR1 SGHTA and CDR2 FQGNSA. The V end lost 1 base, the J end lost 1 base, and 7 bases lay between the germline ends. This CDR3 region has 14 residues. In DNA, the CDR3 is TGTGCCAGCAGCTTAGGAGGCGCGAACACTGAAGCTTTCTTT. Residues: CASSLGGANTEAFF.

The V and J genes are TRBV19 and TRBJ1-2, with 7 bases identical to TRBD1. The CDR3 spans 14 residues. The germline CDR1 and CDR2 sequences are LNHDA and SQIVND (reference sequence). The V segment lost 5 bases and the J segment 6 bases; nucleotides outside the gene matches: 9. The CDR3 bases are TGTGCCAGTAGTCTCCGGACAGGACCACATGGCTACACCTTC. This gives the protein CASSLRTGPHGYTF.